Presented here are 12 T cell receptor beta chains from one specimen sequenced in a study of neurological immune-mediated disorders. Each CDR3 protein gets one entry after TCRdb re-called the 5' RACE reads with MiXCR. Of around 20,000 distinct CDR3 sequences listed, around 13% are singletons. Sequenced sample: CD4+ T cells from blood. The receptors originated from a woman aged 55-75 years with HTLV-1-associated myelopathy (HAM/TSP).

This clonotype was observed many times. In DNA form, the CDR3 reads TGTGCCAGCAGCCAAAGGGGCGGGGCGAGCAATCAGCCCCAGCATTTT. Its protein is CASSQRGGASNQPQHF. The rearrangement joins TRBV7-2 to TRBJ1-5; possible D gene TRBD1, 5 bases. The V gene lost 5 bases and the J gene lost 1 base, with 15 bases spanning the gap. Germline V gene lookup returns CDR1 SGHTA and CDR2 FQGNSA. CDR3 length equals 16 residues.

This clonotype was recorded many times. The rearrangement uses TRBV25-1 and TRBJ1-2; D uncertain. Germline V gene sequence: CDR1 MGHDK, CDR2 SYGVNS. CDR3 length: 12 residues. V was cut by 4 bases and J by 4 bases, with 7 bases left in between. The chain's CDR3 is CASSAQSYGYTF. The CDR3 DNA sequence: TGTGCCAGCAGTGCTCAGAGCTATGGCTACACCTTC.

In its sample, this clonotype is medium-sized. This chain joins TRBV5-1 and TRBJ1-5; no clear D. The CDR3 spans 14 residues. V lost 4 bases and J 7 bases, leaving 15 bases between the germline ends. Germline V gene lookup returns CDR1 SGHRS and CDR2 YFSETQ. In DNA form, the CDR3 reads TGCGCCAGCAGCCCCGGCGAGGGTTGGCAGCCCCAGCATTTT. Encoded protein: CASSPGEGWQPQHF.

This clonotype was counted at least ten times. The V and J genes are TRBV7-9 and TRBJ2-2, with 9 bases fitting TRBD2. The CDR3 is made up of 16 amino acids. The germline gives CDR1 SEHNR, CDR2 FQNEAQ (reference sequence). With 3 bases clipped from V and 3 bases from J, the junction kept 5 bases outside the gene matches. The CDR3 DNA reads TGTGCCAGCAGCTTTGCGGGGGGGCAAGACACCGGGGAGCTGTTTTTT. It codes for CASSFAGGQDTGELFF.

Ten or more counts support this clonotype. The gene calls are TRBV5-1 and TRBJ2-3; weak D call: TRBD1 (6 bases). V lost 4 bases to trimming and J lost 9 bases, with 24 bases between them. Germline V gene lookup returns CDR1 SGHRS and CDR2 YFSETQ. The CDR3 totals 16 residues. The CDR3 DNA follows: TGCGCCAGCAGCCTGGGAGTGGGGGCGAGGTCCCCCACGCAGTATTTT. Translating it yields CASSLGVGARSPTQYF.

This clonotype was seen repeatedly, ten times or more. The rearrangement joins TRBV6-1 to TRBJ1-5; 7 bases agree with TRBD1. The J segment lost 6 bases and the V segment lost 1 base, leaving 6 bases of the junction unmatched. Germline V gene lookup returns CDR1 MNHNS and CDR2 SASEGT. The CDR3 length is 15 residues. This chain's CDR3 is CASSEGQGDGQPQHF. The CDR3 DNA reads TGTGCCAGCAGTGAAGGACAGGGAGACGGTCAGCCCCAGCATTTT.

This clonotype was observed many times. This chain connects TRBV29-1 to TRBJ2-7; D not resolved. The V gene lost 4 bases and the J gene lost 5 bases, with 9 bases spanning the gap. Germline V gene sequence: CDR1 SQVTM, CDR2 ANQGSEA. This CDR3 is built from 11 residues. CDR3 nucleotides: TGCAGCGTTGCCGGACGGGACGAGCAGTACTTC. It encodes CSVAGRDEQYF.

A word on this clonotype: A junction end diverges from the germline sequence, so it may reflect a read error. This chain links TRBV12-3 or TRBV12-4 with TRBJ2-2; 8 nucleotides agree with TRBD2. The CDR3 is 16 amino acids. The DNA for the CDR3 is TGTGCAAGCAGACCTTCCCGGGGGGGCCGTACCGGGGAGCTGTTTTTT. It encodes CASRPSRGGRTGELFF.

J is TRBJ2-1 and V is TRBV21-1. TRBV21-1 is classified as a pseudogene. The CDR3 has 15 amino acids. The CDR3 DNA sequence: TGTGCCAGCAGTCTTTCCGCGATCTCCTACAATGAGCAGTTCTTC. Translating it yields CASSLSAISYNEQFF.

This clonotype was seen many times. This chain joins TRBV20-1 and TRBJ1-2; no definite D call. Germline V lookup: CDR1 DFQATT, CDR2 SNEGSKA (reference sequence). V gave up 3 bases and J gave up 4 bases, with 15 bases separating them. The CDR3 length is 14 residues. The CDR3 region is CSASIPLGSYGYTF. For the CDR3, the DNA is TGCAGTGCTAGTATACCCCTAGGCAGCTATGGCTACACCTTC.

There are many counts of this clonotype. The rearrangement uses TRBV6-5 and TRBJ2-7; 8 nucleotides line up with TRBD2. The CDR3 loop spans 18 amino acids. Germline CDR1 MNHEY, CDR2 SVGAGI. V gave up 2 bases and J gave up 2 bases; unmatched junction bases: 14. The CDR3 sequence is CASSYRLGPGGYPYEQYF. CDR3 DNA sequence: TGTGCCAGCAGTTACCGGCTTGGTCCGGGAGGGTACCCCTACGAGCAGTACTTC.

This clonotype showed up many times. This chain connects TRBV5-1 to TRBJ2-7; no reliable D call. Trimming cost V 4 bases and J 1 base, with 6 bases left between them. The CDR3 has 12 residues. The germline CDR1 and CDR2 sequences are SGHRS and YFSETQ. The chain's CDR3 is CASSGQSYEQYF. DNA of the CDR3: TGCGCCAGCAGCGGGCAGTCCTACGAGCAGTACTTC.